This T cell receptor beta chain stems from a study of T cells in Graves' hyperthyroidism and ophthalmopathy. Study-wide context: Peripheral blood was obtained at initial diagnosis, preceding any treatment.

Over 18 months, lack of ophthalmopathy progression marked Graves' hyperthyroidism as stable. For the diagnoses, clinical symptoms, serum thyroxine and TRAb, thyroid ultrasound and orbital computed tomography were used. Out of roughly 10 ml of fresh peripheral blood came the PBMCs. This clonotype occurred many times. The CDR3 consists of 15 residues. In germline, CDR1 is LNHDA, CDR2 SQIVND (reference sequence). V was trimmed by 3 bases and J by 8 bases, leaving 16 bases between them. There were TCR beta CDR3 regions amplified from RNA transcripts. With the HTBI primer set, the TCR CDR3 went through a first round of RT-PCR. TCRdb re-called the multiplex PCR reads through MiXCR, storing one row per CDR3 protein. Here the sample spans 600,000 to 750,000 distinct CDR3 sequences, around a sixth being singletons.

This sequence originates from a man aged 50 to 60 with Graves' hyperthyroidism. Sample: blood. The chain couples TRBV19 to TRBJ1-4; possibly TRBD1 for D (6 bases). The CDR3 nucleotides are TGTGCCAGTAGTATCCTCGACAGGCCGACGGAAAAACTGTTTTTT. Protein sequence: CASSILDRPTEKLFF.